A selection of T cell receptor beta chains follows, all from one sample in a study of cytomegalovirus exposure and HLA in healthy donors. Clones were read by immunoSEQ multiplex PCR, and TCRdb kept only the in-frame ones, dropping some. Of 110,000 or so clones in the sample, approximately 77% were seen once. Sequencing was performed on PBMCs. These receptors originate from a man between 50 and 59 years old in good health and CMV-seropositive. CDR3s include the opening cysteine and the closing phenylalanine or tryptophan.

TRBV9	TRBJ1-6	CASSERVTNSPLHF
TRBV30	TRBJ1-1	CAWRPGQGSYREPNTEAFF
TRBV10-2	TRBJ2-5	CASSRTSGIAETQYF
TRBV6-1	TRBJ2-3	CASSERGRGWGDTQYF
TRBV11-1	TRBJ2-5	CASSLGLVRETQYF
TRBV5-6	TRBJ1-1	CASSPRQGVGEAFF
TRBV6-6	TRBJ1-1	CARLTGTGEGNTEAFF
TRBV7-2	TRBJ2-1	CASSPDLAGGPGNEQFF
TRBV6-5	TRBJ2-7	CASSYTDRASYEQYF
TRBV7-6	TRBJ2-3	CASSLRGLALDTQYF
TRBV7-4	TRBJ1-1	CASSLWAGRIVEAFF
TRBV27	TRBJ1-3	CASSPPPRAGNTIYF
TRBV30	TRBJ2-5	CAWSRLGQGIGQETQYF
TRBV28	TRBJ1-4	CASSLWSEKLFF
TRBV7-9	TRBJ1-5	CASSRQGGPNQPQHF
TRBV19	TRBJ2-3	CASSIGHPDTQYF
TRBV29-1	TRBJ2-3	CSAFMGRDTQYF
TRBV28	TRBJ1-1	CATQDRGREAFF
TRBV9	TRBJ2-1	CASSDPTGGSYNEQFF
TRBV7-2	TRBJ1-1	CASSPGSYMNTEAFF
TRBV10-1	TRBJ2-3	CASSLRAGGGTQYF
TRBV18	TRBJ1-2	CASSGLEGNYGYTF
TRBV10-1	TRBJ2-1	CASSSGTSGGHEQFF
TRBV6-5	TRBJ1-3	CASRRQRSSGNTIYF
TRBV28	TRBJ1-2	CASSLRDRRFYGYTF
TRBV5-1	TRBJ1-1	CASSLDGEWNTEAFF
TRBV5-1	TRBJ1-2	CASRRGDSSNYGYTF
TRBV18	TRBJ2-3	CASTPRDTQYF
TRBV30	TRBJ2-6	CAFGTGGSGANVLTF
TRBV30	TRBJ2-5	CAWSVRSGRRETQYF
TRBV28	TRBJ2-1	CASSLYQGPEQFF
TRBV18	TRBJ1-4	CASSPLSGFGEKLFF
TRBV19	TRBJ2-3	CASSMAGLILAGADTQYF
TRBV10-2	TRBJ1-2	CASSIRESTDGYTF
TRBV6-1	TRBJ1-1	CASLPLTEAFF